The 17 T cell receptor beta chains below were found in one sample sequenced in a study of cytomegalovirus exposure and HLA in healthy donors. Both 60 Vbeta primers and 13 Jbeta primers went into the PCR. Using immunoSEQ multiplex PCR, the repertoire was profiled, and TCRdb retains in-frame clones only, with some absent. Its listing shows tens of thousands of clones. Sequenced: PBMCs. The receptor source for this set is a man aged 45 to 65 in good health and CMV-seropositive.

This chain connects TRBV5-1 to TRBJ2-5, with TRBD1 matching 8 bases. Germline loops: CDR1 SGHRS, CDR2 YFSETQ. The V and J ends lost 0 bases and 11 bases, in that order; junction bases with no gene match: 9. CDR3 length: 14 amino acids. CDR3 in amino acids: CASSLVVRGQEQYF. The CDR3 DNA is TGCGCCAGCAGCTTGGTCGTCAGGGGGCAAGAGCAGTACTTC.

This chain uses TRBV7-2 with TRBJ1-2; weak D call: TRBD1 (5 bases). The V gene's germline CDR1 is SGHTA and CDR2 FQGNSA. V lost 3 bases and J 4 bases, leaving 15 bases between the germline ends. The CDR3 sequence is 15 residues long. CDR3 residues: CASSFRDPPFYGYTF. The CDR3 DNA is TGTGCCAGCAGCTTCAGGGATCCTCCATTCTATGGCTACACCTTC.

The chain is built from TRBV7-9 and TRBJ2-1; 8 bases match TRBD2. Trimming took 8 bases from V and 7 from J; bases not matched to a gene: 10. The CDR3 is made up of 14 amino acids. Germline V gene lookup returns CDR1 SEHNR and CDR2 FQNEAQ (reference sequence). This chain's CDR3 is CASLRTSRGNEQFF. CDR3 DNA: TGTGCCAGCTTACGGACTAGCAGGGGTAATGAGCAGTTCTTC.

The gene calls are TRBV19 and TRBJ1-5; TRBD1 matches 9 bases. V shed 1 base, J shed 4 bases, and the junction held 5 bases outside the gene matches. The CDR3 sequence is 16 residues long. The germline V gene has CDR1 LNHDA and CDR2 SQIVND (reference sequence). CDR3 DNA sequence: TGTGCCAGTAGTATAGTGACCGGGACAGGGAATCAGCCCCAGCATTTT. Its translation is CASSIVTGTGNQPQHF. The whole variable domain, filled in from reference TRBV19 and TRBJ1-5, reads DGGITQSPKYLFRKEGQNVTLSCEQNLNHDAMYWYRQDPGQGLRLIYYSQIVNDFQKGDIAEGYSVSREKKESFPLTVTSAQKNPTAFYLCASSIVTGTGNQPQHFGDGTRLSIL.

V usage is TRBV25-1 and J usage is TRBJ2-7, with D possibly matching TRBD2 (6 bases). V was trimmed by 2 bases and J by 3 bases, leaving 17 bases between them. CDR1 is MGHDK and CDR2 is SYGVNS in the germline V gene. The CDR3 length is 16 residues. CDR3 nucleotides: TGTGCCAGCAGTGAAAGGGTAGCGGAGGAGGTCTACGAGCAGTACTTC. Translated, it gives CASSERVAEEVYEQYF.

The gene calls are TRBV7-8 and TRBJ1-1; D is possibly TRBD1 (5 bases). CDR1 is SGHVS and CDR2 is FQNEAQ in the germline V gene. The CDR3 spans 13 residues. Trimming pared 3 bases from V and 4 bases from J, leaving 9 bases between. CDR3 protein: CASSFRGGTEAFF. Written as DNA, the CDR3 is TGTGCCAGCAGCTTCCGGGGGGGCACTGAAGCTTTCTTT.

The V and J genes are TRBV18 and TRBJ2-7; 8 bases line up with TRBD2. The germline V gene encodes CDR1 KGHSH and CDR2 LQKENI. The CDR3 extends over 13 amino acids. The V gene end was trimmed by 2 bases and the J gene end by 5 bases; junction bases not matched to a gene: 2. The CDR3 nucleotides read TGTGCCAGCTCACCAGGAGCGGGGGACGAGCAGTACTTC. It yields the protein CASSPGAGDEQYF.

The genes are TRBV9 and TRBJ2-7; 10 bases fit TRBD2. The germline V gene has CDR1 SGDLS and CDR2 YYNGEE. The length of the CDR3 is 14 residues. V was pared by 1 base and J by 4 bases, with 2 bases of the junction left unmatched. The CDR3 DNA sequence: TGTGCCAGCAGCGTAACTAGCGGGATGTACGAGCAGTACTTC. Encoded protein: CASSVTSGMYEQYF.

This chain links TRBV6-5 with TRBJ2-1, with a weak D call TRBD2 (6 bases). This CDR3 has 15 amino acids. The germline V and J ends were trimmed by 5 bases and 0 bases, with 11 bases remaining between them. Germline V gene sequence: CDR1 MNHEY, CDR2 SVGAGI. The DNA of the CDR3 is TGTGCCAGCAGTGCACTGGGGGGCTCCTACAATGAGCAGTTCTTC. It encodes CASSALGGSYNEQFF.

This chain joins TRBV6-1 and TRBJ2-3; 11 positions agree with TRBD2. The V gene end was trimmed by 4 bases and the J gene end by 5 bases; junction bases not matched to a gene: 5. The germline V gene encodes CDR1 MNHNS and CDR2 SASEGT. The CDR3 runs to 15 residues. DNA for the CDR3: TGTGCCAGCAGTGTTCTAGCGGGAGGACGAGATACGCAGTATTTT. It is translated as CASSVLAGGRDTQYF.

V usage is TRBV2 and J usage is TRBJ1-5; 7 bases agree with TRBD1. Germline CDR1 reads SNHLY; CDR2 reads FYNNEI. The CDR3 has 15 amino acids. V trimming: 6 bases; J trimming: 3 bases; junction bases outside the gene matches: 8. CDR3 sequence reads: CASSGGQALNQPQHF. In DNA form, the CDR3 reads TGTGCCAGCAGCGGCGGACAGGCCCTCAATCAGCCCCAGCATTTT.

This CDR3 is CASSTGQGAHEQYF. CDR3 bases: TGTGCCAGTAGTACCGGACAGGGGGCCCACGAGCAGTACTTC. V is TRBV19 and J is TRBJ2-7; 11 positions match TRBD1. The CDR3 extends over 14 amino acids. V trimming: 4 bases; J trimming: 5 bases; junction bases outside the gene matches: 4. In germline, CDR1 is LNHDA, CDR2 SQIVND (reference sequence).

The V gene is TRBV6-5, the J gene TRBJ2-7, with 7 bases fitting TRBD1. The V gene's germline CDR1 is MNHEY and CDR2 SVGAGI. The V gene end was trimmed by 4 bases and the J gene end by 5 bases; junction bases not matched to a gene: 8. This CDR3 has 14 residues. CDR3 nucleotide sequence: TGTGCCAGCAGTTTAGACAGGGCGACCCACGAGCAGTACTTC. It is translated as CASSLDRATHEQYF.

The chain has TRBV27 and TRBJ2-3, with D possibly matching TRBD1 (6 bases). CDR1 and CDR2 from the germline V gene are MNHEY and SMNVEV (reference sequence). Trimming removed 5 bases at V and 12 bases at J, with 24 bases between. This CDR3 is built from 15 residues. The CDR3: CASSIRSGHAKSQYF. The CDR3 nucleotides are TGTGCCAGCAGTATACGCTCGGGACACGCAAAATCACAGTATTTT.

Written as DNA, the CDR3 is TGCGCCAGCAGCCAAGATCAGGGGGGAAACAATCAGCCCCAGCATTTT. It codes for CASSQDQGGNNQPQHF. The V gene is TRBV4-1, the J gene TRBJ1-5; TRBD1 aligns across 7 bases. J was trimmed by 3 bases and V by 0 bases; bases with no gene match: 5. There are 16 residues in the CDR3. Germline V CDR1 and CDR2: MGHRA, YSYEKL.

The chain combines TRBV25-1 with TRBJ2-7, with a possible D match to TRBD2 (6 bases). From germline, CDR1 is MGHDK and CDR2 SYGVNS. This CDR3 has 11 residues. Trimming left V 5 bases short and J 7 bases short, with 9 bases between. Here the CDR3 reads CASSRGMEQYF. CDR3 coding DNA: TGTGCCAGCAGTCGGGGGATGGAGCAGTACTTC.

The chain couples TRBV27 to TRBJ2-7, with 9 bases lining up with TRBD2. There are 12 residues in the CDR3. Germline V lookup: CDR1 MNHEY, CDR2 SMNVEV (reference sequence). V shed 2 bases and J 9 bases; nucleotides not matched to a gene: 2. The CDR3 loop reads CASSLAGGPQYF. The CDR3 DNA is TGTGCCAGCAGTTTAGCGGGAGGGCCGCAGTACTTC.